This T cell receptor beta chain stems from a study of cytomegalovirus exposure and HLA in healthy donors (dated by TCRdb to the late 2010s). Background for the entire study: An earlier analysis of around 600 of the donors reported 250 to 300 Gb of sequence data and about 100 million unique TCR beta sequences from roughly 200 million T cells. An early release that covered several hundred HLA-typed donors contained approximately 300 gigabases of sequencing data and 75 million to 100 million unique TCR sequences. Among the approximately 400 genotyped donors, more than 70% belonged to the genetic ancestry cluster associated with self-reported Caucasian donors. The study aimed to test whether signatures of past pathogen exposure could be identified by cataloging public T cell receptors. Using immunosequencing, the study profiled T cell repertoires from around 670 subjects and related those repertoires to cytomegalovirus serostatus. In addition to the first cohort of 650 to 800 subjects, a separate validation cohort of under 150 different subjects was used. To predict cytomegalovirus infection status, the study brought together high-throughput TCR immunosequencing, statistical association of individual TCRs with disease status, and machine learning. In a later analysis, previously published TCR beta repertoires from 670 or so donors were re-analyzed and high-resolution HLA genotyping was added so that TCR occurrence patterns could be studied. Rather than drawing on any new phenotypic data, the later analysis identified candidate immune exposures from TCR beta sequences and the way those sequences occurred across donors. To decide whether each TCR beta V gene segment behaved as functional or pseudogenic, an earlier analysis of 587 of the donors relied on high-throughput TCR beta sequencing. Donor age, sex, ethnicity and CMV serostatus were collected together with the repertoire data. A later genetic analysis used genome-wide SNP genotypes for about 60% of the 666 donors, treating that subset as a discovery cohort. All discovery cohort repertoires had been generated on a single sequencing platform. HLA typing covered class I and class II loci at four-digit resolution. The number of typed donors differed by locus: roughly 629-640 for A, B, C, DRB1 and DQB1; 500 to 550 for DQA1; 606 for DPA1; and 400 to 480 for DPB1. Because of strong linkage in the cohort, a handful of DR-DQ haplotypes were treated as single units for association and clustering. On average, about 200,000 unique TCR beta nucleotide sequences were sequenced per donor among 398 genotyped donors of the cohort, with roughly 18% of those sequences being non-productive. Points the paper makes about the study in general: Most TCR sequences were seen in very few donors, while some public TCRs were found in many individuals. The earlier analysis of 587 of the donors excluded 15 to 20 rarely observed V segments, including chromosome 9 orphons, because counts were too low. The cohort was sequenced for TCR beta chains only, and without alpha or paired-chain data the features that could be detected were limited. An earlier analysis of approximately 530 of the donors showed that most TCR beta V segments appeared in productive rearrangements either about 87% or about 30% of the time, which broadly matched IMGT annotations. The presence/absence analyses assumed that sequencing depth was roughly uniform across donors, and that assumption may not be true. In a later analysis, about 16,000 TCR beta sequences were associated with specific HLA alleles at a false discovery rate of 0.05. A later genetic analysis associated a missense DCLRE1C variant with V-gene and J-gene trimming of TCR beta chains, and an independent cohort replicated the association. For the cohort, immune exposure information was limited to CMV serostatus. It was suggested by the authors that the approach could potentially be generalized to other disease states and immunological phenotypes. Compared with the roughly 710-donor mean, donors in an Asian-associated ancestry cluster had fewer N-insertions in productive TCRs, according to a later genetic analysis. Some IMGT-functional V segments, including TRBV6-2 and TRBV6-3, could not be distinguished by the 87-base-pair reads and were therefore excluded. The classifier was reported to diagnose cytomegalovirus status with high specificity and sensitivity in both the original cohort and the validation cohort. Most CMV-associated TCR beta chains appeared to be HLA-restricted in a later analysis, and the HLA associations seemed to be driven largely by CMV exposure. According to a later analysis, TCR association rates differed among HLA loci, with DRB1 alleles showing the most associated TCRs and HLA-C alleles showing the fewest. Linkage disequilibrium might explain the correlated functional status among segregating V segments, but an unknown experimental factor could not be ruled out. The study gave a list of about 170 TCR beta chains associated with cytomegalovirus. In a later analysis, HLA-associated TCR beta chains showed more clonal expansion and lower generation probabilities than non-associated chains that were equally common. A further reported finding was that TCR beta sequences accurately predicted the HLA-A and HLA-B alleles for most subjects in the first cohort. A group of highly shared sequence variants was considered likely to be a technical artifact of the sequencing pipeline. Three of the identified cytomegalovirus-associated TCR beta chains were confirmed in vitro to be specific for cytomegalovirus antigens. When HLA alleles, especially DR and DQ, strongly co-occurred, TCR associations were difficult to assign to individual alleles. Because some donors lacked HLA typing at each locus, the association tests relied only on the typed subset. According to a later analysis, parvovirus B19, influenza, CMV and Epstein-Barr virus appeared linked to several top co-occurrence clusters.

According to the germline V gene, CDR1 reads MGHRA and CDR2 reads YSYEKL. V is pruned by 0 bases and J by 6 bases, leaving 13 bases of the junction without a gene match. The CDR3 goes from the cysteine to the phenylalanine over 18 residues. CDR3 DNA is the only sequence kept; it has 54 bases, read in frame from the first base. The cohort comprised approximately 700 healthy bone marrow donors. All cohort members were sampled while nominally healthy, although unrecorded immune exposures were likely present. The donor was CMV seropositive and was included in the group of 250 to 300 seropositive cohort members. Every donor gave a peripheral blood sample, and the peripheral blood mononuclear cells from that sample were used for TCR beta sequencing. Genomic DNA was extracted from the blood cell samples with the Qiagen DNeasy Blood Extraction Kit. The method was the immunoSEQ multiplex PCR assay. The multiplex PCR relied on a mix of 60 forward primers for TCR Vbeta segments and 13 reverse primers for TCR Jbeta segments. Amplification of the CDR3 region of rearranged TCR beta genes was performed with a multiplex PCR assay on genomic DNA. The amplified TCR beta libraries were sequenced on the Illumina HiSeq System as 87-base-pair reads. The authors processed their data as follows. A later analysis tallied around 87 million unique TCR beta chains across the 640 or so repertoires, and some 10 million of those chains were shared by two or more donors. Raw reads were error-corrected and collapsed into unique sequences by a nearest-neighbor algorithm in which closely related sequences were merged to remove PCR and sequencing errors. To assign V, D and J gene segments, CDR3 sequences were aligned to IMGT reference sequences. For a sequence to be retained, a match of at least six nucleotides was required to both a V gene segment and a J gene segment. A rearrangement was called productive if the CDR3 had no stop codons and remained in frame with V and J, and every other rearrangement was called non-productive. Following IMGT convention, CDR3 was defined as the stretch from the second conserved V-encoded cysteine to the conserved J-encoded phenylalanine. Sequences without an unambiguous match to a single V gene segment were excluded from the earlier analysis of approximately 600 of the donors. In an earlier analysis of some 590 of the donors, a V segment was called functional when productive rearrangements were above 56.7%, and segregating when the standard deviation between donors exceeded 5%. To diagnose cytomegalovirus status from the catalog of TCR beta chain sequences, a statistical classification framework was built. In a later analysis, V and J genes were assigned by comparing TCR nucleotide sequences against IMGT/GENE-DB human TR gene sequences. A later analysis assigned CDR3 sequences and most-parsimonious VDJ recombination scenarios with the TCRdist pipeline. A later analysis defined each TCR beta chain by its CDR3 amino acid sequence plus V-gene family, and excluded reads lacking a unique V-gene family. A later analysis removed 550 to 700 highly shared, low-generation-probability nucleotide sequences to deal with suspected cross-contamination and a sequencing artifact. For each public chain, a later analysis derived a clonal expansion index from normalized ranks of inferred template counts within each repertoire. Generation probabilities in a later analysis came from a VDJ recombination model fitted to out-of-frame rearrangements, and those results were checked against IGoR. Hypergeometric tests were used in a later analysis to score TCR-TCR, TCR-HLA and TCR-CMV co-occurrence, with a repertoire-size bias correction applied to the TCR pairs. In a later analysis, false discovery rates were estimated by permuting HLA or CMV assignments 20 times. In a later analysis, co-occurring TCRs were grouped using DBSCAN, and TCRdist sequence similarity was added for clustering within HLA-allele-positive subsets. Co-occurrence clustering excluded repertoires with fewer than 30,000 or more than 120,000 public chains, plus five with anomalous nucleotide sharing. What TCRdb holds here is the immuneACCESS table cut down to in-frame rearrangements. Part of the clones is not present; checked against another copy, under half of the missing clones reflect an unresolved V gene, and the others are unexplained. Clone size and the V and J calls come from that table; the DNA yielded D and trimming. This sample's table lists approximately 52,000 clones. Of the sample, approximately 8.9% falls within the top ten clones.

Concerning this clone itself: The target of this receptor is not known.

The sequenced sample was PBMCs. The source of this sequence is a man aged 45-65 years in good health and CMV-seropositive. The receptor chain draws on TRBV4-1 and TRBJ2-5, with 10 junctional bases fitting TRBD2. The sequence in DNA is TGCGCCAGCAGCCAAGAAGCTTTCGGGACTAGCGCGTTGAAGACCCAGTACTTC. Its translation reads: CASSQEAFGTSALKTQYF.